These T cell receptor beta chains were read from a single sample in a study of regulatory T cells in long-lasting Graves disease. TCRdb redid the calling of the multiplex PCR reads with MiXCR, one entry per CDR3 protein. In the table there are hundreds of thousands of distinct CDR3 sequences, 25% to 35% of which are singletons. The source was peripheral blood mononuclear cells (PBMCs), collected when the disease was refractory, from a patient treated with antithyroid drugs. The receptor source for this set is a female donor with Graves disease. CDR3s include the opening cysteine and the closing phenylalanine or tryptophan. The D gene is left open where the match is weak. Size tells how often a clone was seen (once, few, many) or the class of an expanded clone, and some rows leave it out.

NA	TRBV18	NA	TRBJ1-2	CASSPPADNYGHTF	TGTGCCAGCTCCCCCCCAGCGGATAACTATGGCCACACCTTC
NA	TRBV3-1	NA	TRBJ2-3	CASSQGRTSTDTQYF	TGTGCCAGCAGCCAGGGACGGACTAGCACAGATACGCAGTATTTT
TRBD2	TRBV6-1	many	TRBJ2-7	CATREARAYEQYF	TGTGCCACCCGGGAGGCCCGAGCCTACGAGCAGTACTTC
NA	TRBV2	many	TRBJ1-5	CASSEAGGNSNQPQHF	TGTGCCAGCAGTGAAGCTGGAGGGAATAGCAATCAGCCCCAGCATTTT
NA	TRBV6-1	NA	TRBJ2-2	CASGTAGSFTGELFF	TGTGCCAGCGGTACCGCGGGATCATTTACCGGGGAGCTGTTTTTT
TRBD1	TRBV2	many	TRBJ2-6	CAGYGDRSSGANVLTF	TGTGCCGGCTATGGGGACAGGAGCTCTGGGGCCAACGTCCTGACTTTC
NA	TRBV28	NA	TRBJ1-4	CASSSLSQGSNEKLFF	TGTGCCAGCAGCTCTCTCTCTCAAGGATCTAATGAAAAACTGTTTTTT
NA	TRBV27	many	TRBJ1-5	CASSLSTFSNQPQHF	TGTGCCAGCAGTTTAAGTACCTTTAGCAATCAGCCCCAGCATTTT
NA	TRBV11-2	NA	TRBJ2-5	CASSLGAGRVQETQYF	TGTGCCAGCAGCTTAGGGGCAGGGAGAGTTCAAGAGACCCAGTACTTC
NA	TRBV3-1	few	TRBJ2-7	CASSLPGYYEQYF	TGTGCCAGCAGCCTGCCAGGGTACTACGAGCAGTACTTC
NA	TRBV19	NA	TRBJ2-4	CASSMGGTAKNIQYF	TGTGCCAGTAGTATGGGTGGGACAGCCAAAAACATTCAGTACTTC
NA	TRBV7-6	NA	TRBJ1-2	CASSLEGQGSTDGYTF	TGTGCCAGCAGCTTAGAAGGGCAGGGCAGTACCGATGGCTACACCTTC
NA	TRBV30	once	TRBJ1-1	CAWSQRRNTEAFF	TGTGCCTGGAGTCAACGGCGGAACACTGAAGCTTTCTTT
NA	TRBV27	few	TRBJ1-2	CASSPFGRAGYGYTF	TGTGCCAGCAGTCCCTTCGGCAGGGCGGGCTATGGCTACACCTTC
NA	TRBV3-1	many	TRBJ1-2	CASSQGVGSYGYTF	TGTGCCAGCAGCCAAGGTGTCGGCTCCTATGGCTACACCTTC
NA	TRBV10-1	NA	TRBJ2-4	CASSESNRASGKNIQYF	TGCGCCAGCAGTGAGTCGAACAGGGCGTCGGGCAAAAACATTCAGTACTTC
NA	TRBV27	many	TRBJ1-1	CASRLQGQNTEAFF	TGTGCCAGCAGATTACAGGGCCAGAACACTGAAGCTTTCTTT
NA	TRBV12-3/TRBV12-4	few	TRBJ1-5	CASSLGDVQPQHF	TGTGCCAGCAGTTTAGGGGATGTGCAGCCCCAGCATTTT
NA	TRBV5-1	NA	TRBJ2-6	CASSLAKNSGANVLTF	TGCGCCAGCAGCTTGGCCAAGAACTCTGGGGCCAACGTCCTGACTTTC
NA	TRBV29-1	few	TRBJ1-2	CTVKGVGAGNYGYTF	TGCACCGTTAAGGGGGTAGGCGCGGGGAACTATGGCTACACCTTC
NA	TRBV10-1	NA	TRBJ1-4	CASSGQGKWKNCFF	NA
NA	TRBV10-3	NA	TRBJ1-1	CAIHNTASTEAFF	TGTGCCATCCACAACACAGCGAGCACTGAAGCTTTCTTT
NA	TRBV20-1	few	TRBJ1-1	CSARDRQNTEAFF	TGCAGTGCTAGAGACCGACAGAACACTGAAGCTTTCTTT
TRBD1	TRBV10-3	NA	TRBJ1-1	CAIRTGQAEAFF	TGTGCCATCAGGACAGGACAGGCAGAAGCTTTCTTT
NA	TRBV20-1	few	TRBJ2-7	CSARVRPENEQYF	TGCAGTGCTAGAGTTAGGCCGGAGAACGAGCAGTACTTC
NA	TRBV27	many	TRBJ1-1	CASRSTMNTEAFF	TGTGCCAGCAGATCAACGATGAACACTGAAGCTTTCTTT
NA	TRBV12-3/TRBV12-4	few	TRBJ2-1	CASSLRQGLVNEQFF	TGTGCCAGCAGTTTGCGCCAGGGGTTAGTCAATGAGCAGTTCTTC
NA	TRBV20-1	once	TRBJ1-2	CSATVATGGYGYTF	TGCAGTGCTACCGTTGCGACCGGGGGCTATGGCTACACCTTC
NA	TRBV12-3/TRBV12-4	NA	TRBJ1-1	CASKISWQNTEAFF	TGTGCCAGCAAAATTTCGTGGCAGAACACTGAAGCTTTCTTT
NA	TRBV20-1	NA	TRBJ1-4	CSARDGFDEKLFF	TGCAGTGCTAGAGATGGTTTTGATGAAAAACTGTTTTTT
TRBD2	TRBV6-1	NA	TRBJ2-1	CASITRSGRFDRRIF	TGTGCCAGCATTACCCGTAGCGGGAGATTTGATCGGAGAATCTTC
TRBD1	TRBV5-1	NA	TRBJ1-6	CASSLRDRGGLLHF	TGCGCCAGCAGCCTCCGGGACAGGGGGGGACTCCTCCACTTT
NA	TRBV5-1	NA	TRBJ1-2	CASSLDGLGPYGYTF	TGCGCCAGCAGCTTGGATGGCCTCGGCCCCTATGGCTACACCTTC
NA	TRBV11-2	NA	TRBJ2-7	CASSLDPRGEQYF	TGTGCCAGCAGCTTAGACCCGAGGGGCGAGCAGTACTTC
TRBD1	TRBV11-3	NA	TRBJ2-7	CASSSRTGASYEQYF	TGTGCCAGCAGCTCCCGGACAGGCGCCTCCTACGAGCAGTACTTC
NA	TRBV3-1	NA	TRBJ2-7	CASSLQGSGSYEQYF	TGTGCCAGCAGTTTACAGGGGAGCGGGTCCTACGAGCAGTACTTC
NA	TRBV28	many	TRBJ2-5	CASSPHGAGRRETQYF	TGTGCCAGCAGCCCCCATGGGGCAGGCCGGCGAGAGACCCAGTACTTC
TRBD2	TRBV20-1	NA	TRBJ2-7	CSARPRTSGRAKEQYF	TGCAGTGCTAGACCTCGGACTAGCGGGAGGGCCAAAGAGCAGTACTTC
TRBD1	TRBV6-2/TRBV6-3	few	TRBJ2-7	CASSALAGTGSYEQYF	TGTGCCAGCAGTGCCCTAGCCGGGACAGGCTCCTACGAGCAGTACTTC
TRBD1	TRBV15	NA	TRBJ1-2	CATSILKSQQGDGYTF	TGTGCCACCAGCATACTAAAAAGCCAGCAGGGGGATGGCTACACCTTC
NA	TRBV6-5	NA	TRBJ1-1	CASSSWGPSNTEAFF	TGTGCCAGCAGTTCCTGGGGACCGTCGAACACTGAAGCTTTCTTT
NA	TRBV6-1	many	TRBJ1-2	CASRGTSGIHTF	TGTGCCAGCAGGGGGACCTCAGGGATCCACACCTTC
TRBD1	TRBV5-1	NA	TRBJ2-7	CASSASGQGAHEQYF	TGCGCCAGCAGCGCCTCGGGACAGGGGGCCCACGAGCAGTACTTC
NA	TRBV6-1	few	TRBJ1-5	CASSESWGKVRGNSNQPQHF	TGTGCCAGCAGTGAAAGTTGGGGCAAAGTACGGGGTAATAGCAATCAGCCCCAGCATTTT
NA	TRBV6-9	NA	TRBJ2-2	CASSSLGVANTGELFF	TGTGCCAGCAGTTCTTTAGGCGTAGCGAACACCGGGGAGCTGTTTTTT
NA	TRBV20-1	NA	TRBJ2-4	CSVGTLRDIQYF	TGCAGTGTCGGGACACTGCGGGACATTCAGTACTTC
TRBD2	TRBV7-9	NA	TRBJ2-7	CASSFSGNHEQYF	TGTGCCAGCAGCTTTAGCGGGAACCACGAGCAGTACTTC
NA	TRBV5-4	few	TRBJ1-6	CASSSLQSSYNSPLHF	TGTGCCAGCAGCTCCCTACAGAGCTCCTATAATTCACCCCTCCACTTT
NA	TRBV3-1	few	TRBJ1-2	CASSQGPANYGYTF	TGTGCCAGCAGCCAAGGGCCTGCTAACTATGGCTACACCTTC
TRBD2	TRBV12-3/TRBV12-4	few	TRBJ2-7	CASSGLAGIYEQYF	TGTGCCAGCAGCGGACTAGCGGGGATCTACGAGCAGTACTTC
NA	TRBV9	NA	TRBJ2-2	CASKAVGTGELFF	TGTGCCAGCAAGGCAGTTGGTACCGGGGAGCTGTTTTTT
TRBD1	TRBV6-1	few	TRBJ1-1	CASKKRQGWTEAFF	TGTGCCAGCAAAAAAAGACAGGGTTGGACTGAAGCTTTCTTT
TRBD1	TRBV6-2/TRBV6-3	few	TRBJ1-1	CASSEWTGGTEAFF	TGTGCCAGCAGTGAATGGACAGGGGGCACTGAAGCTTTCTTT
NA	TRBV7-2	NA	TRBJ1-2	CASSLDFRGSGGYTF	TGTGCCAGCAGCTTAGATTTTCGGGGATCGGGCGGCTACACCTTC
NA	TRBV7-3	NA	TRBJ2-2	CASSETGAHTGELFF	TGTGCCAGCAGCGAGACGGGAGCTCACACCGGGGAGCTGTTTTTT